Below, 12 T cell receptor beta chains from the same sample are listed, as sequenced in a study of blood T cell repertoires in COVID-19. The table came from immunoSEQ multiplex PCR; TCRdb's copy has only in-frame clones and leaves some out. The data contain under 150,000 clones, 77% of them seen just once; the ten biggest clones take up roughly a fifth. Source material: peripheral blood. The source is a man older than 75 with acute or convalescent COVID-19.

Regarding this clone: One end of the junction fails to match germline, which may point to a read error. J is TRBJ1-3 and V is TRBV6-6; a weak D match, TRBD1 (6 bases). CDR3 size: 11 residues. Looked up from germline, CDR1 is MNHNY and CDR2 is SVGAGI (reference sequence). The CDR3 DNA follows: TGTGCCAGCAGTACCGGGACAACCCTGGATTTT. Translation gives CASSTGTTLDF.

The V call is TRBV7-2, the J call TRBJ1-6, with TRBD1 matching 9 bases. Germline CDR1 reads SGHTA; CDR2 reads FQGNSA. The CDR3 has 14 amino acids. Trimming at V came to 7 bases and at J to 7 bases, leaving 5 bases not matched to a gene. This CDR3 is CASTLDRGNSPLHF. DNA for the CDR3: TGTGCCAGCACCCTAGACAGGGGGAATTCACCCCTCCACTTT. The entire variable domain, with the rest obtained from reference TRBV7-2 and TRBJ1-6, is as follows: GAGVSQSPSNKVTEKGKDVELRCDPISGHTALYWYRQSLGQGLEFLIYFQGNSAPDKSGLPSDRFSAERTGGSVSTLTIQRTQQEDSAVYLCASTLDRGNSPLHFGNGTRLTVT.

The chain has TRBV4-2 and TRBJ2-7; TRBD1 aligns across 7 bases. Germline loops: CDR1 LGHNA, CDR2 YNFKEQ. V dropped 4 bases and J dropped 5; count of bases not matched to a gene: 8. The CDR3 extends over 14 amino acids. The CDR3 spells CASSLRQGEDEQYF. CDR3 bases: TGTGCCAGCAGCCTGAGACAGGGAGAGGACGAGCAGTACTTC.

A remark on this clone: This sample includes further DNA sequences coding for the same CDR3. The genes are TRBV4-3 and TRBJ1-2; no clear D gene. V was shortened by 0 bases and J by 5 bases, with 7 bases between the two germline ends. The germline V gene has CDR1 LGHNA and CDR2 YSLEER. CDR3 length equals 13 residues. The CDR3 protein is CASSQDFGYGYTF. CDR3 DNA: TGCGCCAGCAGCCAAGATTTCGGTTATGGCTACACCTTC.

The CDR3 is CASSNRPAGADTQYF. The CDR3 coding sequence is TGTGCCAGTAGTAATCGGCCAGCGGGGGCTGATACGCAGTATTTT. The chain links TRBV19 to TRBJ2-3, with 8 bases that match TRBD2. The V segment lost 4 bases and the J segment 6 bases; nucleotides outside the gene matches: 9. The V gene's germline CDR1 is LNHDA and CDR2 SQIVND (reference sequence). CDR3 length equals 15 residues.

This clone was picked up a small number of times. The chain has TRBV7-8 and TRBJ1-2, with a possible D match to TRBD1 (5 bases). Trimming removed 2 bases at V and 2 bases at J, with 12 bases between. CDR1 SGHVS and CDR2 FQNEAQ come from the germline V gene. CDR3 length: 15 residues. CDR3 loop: CASSLFWGKNYGYTF. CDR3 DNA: TGTGCCAGCAGCTTATTCTGGGGCAAGAACTATGGCTACACCTTC.

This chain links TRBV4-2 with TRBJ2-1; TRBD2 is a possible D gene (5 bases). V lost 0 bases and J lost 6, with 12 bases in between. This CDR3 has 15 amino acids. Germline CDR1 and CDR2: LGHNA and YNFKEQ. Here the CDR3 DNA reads TGTGCCAGCAGCCAAGATCGCGGGTTATTCAATGAGCAGTTCTTC. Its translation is CASSQDRGLFNEQFF.

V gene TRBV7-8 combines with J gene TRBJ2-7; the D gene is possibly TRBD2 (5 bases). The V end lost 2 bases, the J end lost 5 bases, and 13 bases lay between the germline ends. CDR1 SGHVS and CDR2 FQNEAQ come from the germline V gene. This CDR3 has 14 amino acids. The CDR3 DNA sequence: TGTGCCAGCAGCTTAATTCGGGGTCCCCACGAGCAGTACTTC. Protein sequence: CASSLIRGPHEQYF.

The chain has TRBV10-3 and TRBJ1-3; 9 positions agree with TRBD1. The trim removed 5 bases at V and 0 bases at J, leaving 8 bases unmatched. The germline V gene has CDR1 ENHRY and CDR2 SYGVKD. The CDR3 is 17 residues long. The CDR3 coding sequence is TGTGCCATCAGTAGACAGGGGGATAAGATCTCTGGAAACACCATATATTTT. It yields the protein CAISRQGDKISGNTIYF.

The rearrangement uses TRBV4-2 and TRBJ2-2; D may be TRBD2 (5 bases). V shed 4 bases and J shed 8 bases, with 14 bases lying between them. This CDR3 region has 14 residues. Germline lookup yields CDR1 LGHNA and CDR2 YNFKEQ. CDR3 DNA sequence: TGTGCCAGCAGCCCAACTAACGGGAAAGGGGAGCTGTTTTTT. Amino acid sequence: CASSPTNGKGELFF.

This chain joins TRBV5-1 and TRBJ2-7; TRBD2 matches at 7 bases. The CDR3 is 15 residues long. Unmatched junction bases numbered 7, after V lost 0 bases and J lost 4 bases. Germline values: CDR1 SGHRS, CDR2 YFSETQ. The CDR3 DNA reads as TGCGCCAGCAGCTTGGGAGGCGGGGGTGGTTACGAGCAGTACTTC. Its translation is CASSLGGGGGYEQYF.

The CDR3: CASSQDRAWDTQYF. CDR3 coding DNA: TGTGCCAGCAGCCAGGACAGGGCCTGGGATACGCAGTATTTT. V gene TRBV11-2 combines with J gene TRBJ2-3, with 8 bases lining up with TRBD1. This CDR3 has 14 amino acids. Trimming removed 5 bases from V and 6 bases from J; junction bases left unmatched: 7. CDR1 and CDR2 (germline): SGHAT, FQNNGV.